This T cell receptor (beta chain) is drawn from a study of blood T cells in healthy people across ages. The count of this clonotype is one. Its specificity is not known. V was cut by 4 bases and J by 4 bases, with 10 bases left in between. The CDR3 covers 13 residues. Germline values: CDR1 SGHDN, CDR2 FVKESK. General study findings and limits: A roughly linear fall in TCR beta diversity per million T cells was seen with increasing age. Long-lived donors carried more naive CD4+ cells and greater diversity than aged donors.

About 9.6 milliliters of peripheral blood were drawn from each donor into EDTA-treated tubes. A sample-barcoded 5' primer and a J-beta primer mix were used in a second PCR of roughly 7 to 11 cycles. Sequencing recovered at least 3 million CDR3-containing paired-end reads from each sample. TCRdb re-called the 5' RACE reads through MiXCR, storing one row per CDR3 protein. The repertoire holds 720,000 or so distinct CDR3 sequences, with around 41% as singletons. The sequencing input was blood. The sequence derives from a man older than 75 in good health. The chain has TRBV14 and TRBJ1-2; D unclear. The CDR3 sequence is CASSPGGSYGYTF. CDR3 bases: TGTGCCAGCAGCCCGGGAGGGAGCTATGGCTACACCTTC.